This entry is about one T cell receptor beta chain. V trimming: 0 bases; J trimming: 7 bases; junction bases outside the gene matches: 5. This CDR3 is 15 amino acids long. Germline V gene lookup returns CDR1 MNHEY and CDR2 SVGAGI. This entry comes from a study of cytomegalovirus exposure and HLA in healthy donors. Both 60 Vbeta primers and 13 Jbeta primers went into the PCR. Data came from immunoSEQ multiplex PCR; TCRdb stores just in-frame clones and leaves some out. The sample lists some 83,000 clones, less than 85% occurring once. The sequenced sample was PBMCs. The TCR was taken from a man aged 60 to 75 in good health and CMV-seronegative. The V call is TRBV6-5, the J call TRBJ2-1, with 8 nucleotides matching TRBD1. CDR3 loop: CASSYSRDRFNEQFF. The CDR3, as DNA: TGTGCCAGCAGTTACTCGAGGGACAGGTTTAATGAGCAGTTCTTC.